The source of this TCR beta chain is a study of cytomegalovirus exposure and HLA in healthy donors. The length of the CDR3 is 15 residues. Per germline, CDR1 MNHEY and CDR2 SVGAGI. This clone has just one count. Its ends do not fully match the called genes, so a read error is possible. The PCR had 60 Vbeta and 13 Jbeta primers. Assay used: immunoSEQ multiplex PCR; TCRdb lists only in-frame clones, some missing. The sample carries over 85,000 clones, about four fifths recorded once. J is TRBJ1-6 and V is TRBV6-5; possible D gene TRBD1, 5 bases. This clonotype was obtained from a female donor in good health and CMV-seropositive. Sequenced input: PBMCs. CDR3 coding DNA: TGTGCCAGCAGTTACTCGCTCAGGGTGGGGTCACCCCTTCACTTT. Translating it yields CASSYSLRVGSPLHF.